One sample yielded the 18 T cell receptor beta chains listed below, sequenced in a study of T cells after yellow fever vaccination. MiXCR, applied by TCRdb to the 5' RACE reads, yields one record per CDR3 protein. The sample holds 350,000 to 550,000 distinct CDR3 sequences, around 20% seen once. Source: PBMCs, taken before the yellow fever booster vaccination. The receptor source for this set is a man in his late teens or twenties who received the YFV17D yellow fever vaccine.

There are a few counts of this clonotype. The chain is built from TRBV9 and TRBJ1-1; 9 nucleotides match TRBD1. Germline CDR1 SGDLS, CDR2 YYNGEE. The CDR3 contains 13 residues. The J segment lost 10 bases and the V segment lost 4 bases, leaving 8 bases of the junction unmatched. CDR3: CASSSDRGETAFF. For the CDR3, the DNA is TGTGCCAGCAGCTCCGACAGGGGGGAGACAGCTTTCTTT.

This sequence joins TRBV7-8 and TRBJ1-1; TRBD1 might be the D (5 bases). This CDR3 spans 14 amino acids. V was clipped by 8 bases and J by 0 bases, with 13 bases between them. The germline V gene has CDR1 SGHVS and CDR2 FQNEAQ. CDR3 sequence: CASGPTGLNTEAFF. CDR3 DNA: TGTGCCAGCGGACCAACGGGGCTGAACACTGAAGCTTTCTTT.

The chain is built from TRBV7-3 and TRBJ2-7, with 7 bases aligning to TRBD1. The trim removed 2 bases at V and 2 bases at J, leaving 15 bases unmatched. The CDR3 is 18 residues long. CDR1 and CDR2 from the germline V gene are SGHTA and FQGTGA. The CDR3 DNA follows: TGTGCCAGCAGCTTAGGTCCCTGGGACAGTAAAGGGCCCTACGAGCAGTACGTC. Amino acid sequence: CASSLGPWDSKGPYEQYV.

The V gene is TRBV6-6, the J gene TRBJ2-3; the D gene is possibly TRBD1 (5 bases). Trimming shortened V by 2 bases and J by 4 bases, and 10 bases separated the two germline ends. The V gene's germline CDR1 is MNHNY and CDR2 SVGAGI (reference sequence). The CDR3 loop spans 14 amino acids. The CDR3 loop reads CASSYEQVPDTQYF. The CDR3 DNA follows: TGTGCCAGCAGTTACGAACAGGTCCCAGATACGCAGTATTTT.

To note about this clonotype: A read error may account for a junction end that differs from germline. The chain combines TRBV10-3 with TRBJ2-1, with TRBD1 matching over 7 bases. Germline V gives CDR1 ENHRY, CDR2 SYGVKD. This CDR3 spans 15 amino acids. The DNA for the CDR3 is TGTGCCATCAGAGGAGACAGGGAATCCTCCAATGAGCAGTTCTTC. Translated, it gives CAIRGDRESSNEQFF.

The chain has TRBV10-3 and TRBJ2-3; D remains ambiguous. From germline, CDR1 is ENHRY and CDR2 SYGVKD. The CDR3 loop spans 17 amino acids. V was pared by 2 bases and J by 2 bases, with 17 bases between. The CDR3 bases are TGTGCCATCAGTGAGCCGAGTGTCCGAAAACACACAGATACGCAGTATTTT. This codes for CAISEPSVRKHTDTQYF.

The rearrangement joins TRBV6-5 to TRBJ1-6; D possibly corresponds to TRBD1 (5 bases). V shed 0 bases and J shed 8 bases, with 11 bases lying between them. This CDR3 region has 15 residues. Germline values: CDR1 MNHEY, CDR2 SVGAGI. In nucleotides, the CDR3 is TGTGCCAGCAGTTACTCAGGGACTCTTGATTCACCCCTCCACTTT. Its protein product is CASSYSGTLDSPLHF.

This clonotype was counted many times. The gene calls are TRBV12-3 or TRBV12-4 and TRBJ2-5; a possible D gene is TRBD2 (5 bases). V lost 5 bases and J 1 base, leaving 11 bases between the germline ends. The CDR3 has 14 residues. CDR3 sequence (DNA): TGTGCCAGCAGTAGAGGGTTCCGCCAAGAGACCCAGTACTTC. Its translation: CASSRGFRQETQYF.

The V and J genes are TRBV6-5 and TRBJ2-7; 7 nucleotides agree with TRBD1. CDR1 and CDR2 (germline): MNHEY, SVGAGI. J gave up 2 bases and V 2 bases, and 3 bases lay outside the gene matches. The CDR3 runs 14 residues. The CDR3 region is CASSYGQVTYEQYF. CDR3 DNA: TGTGCCAGCAGTTACGGACAGGTGACCTACGAGCAGTACTTC.

Only a few counts were recorded for this clonotype. The V gene is TRBV29-1, the J gene TRBJ2-3; no clear D. V was shortened by 6 bases and J by 0 bases, with 16 bases between the two germline ends. CDR1 and CDR2 from the germline V gene are SQVTM and ANQGSEA. The CDR3 is 15 amino acids. For the CDR3, the DNA is TGCAGCGTCAAGCACCGGAGCCCTAGCACAGATACGCAGTATTTT. This codes for CSVKHRSPSTDTQYF.

The chain recombines TRBV20-1 with TRBJ2-7; 7 bases align to TRBD2. This CDR3 has 15 amino acids. The V segment lost 5 bases and the J segment 2 bases; nucleotides outside the gene matches: 12. The germline V gene encodes CDR1 DFQATT and CDR2 SNEGSKA (reference sequence). This CDR3 reads CSARPPAGHTYEQYF. In DNA form, the CDR3 reads TGCAGTGCTCGCCCTCCAGCGGGGCACACCTACGAGCAGTACTTC.

The chain carries TRBV6-5 and TRBJ1-4; D perhaps matches TRBD1 (6 bases). The CDR3 extends over 14 amino acids. The germline CDR1 and CDR2 sequences are MNHEY and SVGAGI. The V end was cut by 6 bases, the J end by 5 bases, with 13 bases between. CDR3 in amino acids: CASSQTQGNEKLFF. The CDR3 DNA reads as TGTGCCAGCAGCCAAACGCAGGGGAATGAAAAACTGTTTTTT.

V and J are TRBV18 and TRBJ2-1; D is ambiguous. Germline lookup yields CDR1 KGHSH and CDR2 LQKENI. The CDR3 spans 14 residues. V was clipped by 3 bases and J by 4 bases, with 10 bases between them. CDR3 nucleotide sequence: TGTGCCAGCTCACCGGACCTGTCTTACAATGAGCAGTTCTTC. Translated: CASSPDLSYNEQFF.

This clonotype came up many times. This chain connects TRBV6-2 or TRBV6-3 to TRBJ2-1; weak D call: TRBD1 (6 bases). This CDR3 is built from 14 residues. Trimming shortened V by 8 bases and J by 4 bases, and 15 bases separated the two germline ends. The germline V gene has CDR1 MNHEY and CDR2 SVGEGT. The CDR3 loop is CASQRNQGYNEQFF. The CDR3 bases are TGTGCCAGCCAAAGAAACCAGGGGTACAATGAGCAGTTCTTC.

This clonotype was recorded at least ten times. The chain carries TRBV5-1 and TRBJ2-3; unclear D gene. The CDR3 loop spans 12 amino acids. Looked up from germline, CDR1 is SGHRS and CDR2 is YFSETQ. V was trimmed by 0 bases and J by 7 bases, leaving 6 bases between them. CDR3 nucleotides: TGCGCCAGCAGCTTGGACTTTTATACGCAGTATTTT. It translates to CASSLDFYTQYF.

This clonotype was detected ten times or more. The chain couples TRBV6-2 or TRBV6-3 to TRBJ2-7; D call uncertain. This CDR3 comprises 17 residues. V was pared by 6 bases and J by 2 bases, with 23 bases between. Germline values: CDR1 MNHEY, CDR2 SVGEGT. CDR3 loop: CASSYRHGGPPAYEQYV. CDR3 nucleotides: TGTGCCAGCAGCTATCGTCATGGTGGCCCGCCGGCCTACGAGCAGTACGTC.

V usage is TRBV7-9 and J usage is TRBJ1-3; 7 positions match TRBD1. The germline CDR1 and CDR2 sequences are SEHNR and FQNEAQ (reference sequence). This CDR3 is 17 amino acids long. V lost 5 bases to trimming and J lost 0 bases; unmatched junction nucleotides: 10. The CDR3 sequence is CASSDTGDGSSGNTIYF. CDR3 bases: TGTGCCAGCAGCGACACAGGGGACGGCTCCTCTGGAAACACCATATATTTT.

This chain links TRBV5-1 with TRBJ2-3; tentative D call: TRBD2 (6 bases). The CDR3 is made up of 16 amino acids. Germline CDR1 reads SGHRS; CDR2 reads YFSETQ. V was clipped by 3 bases and J by 3 bases, with 17 bases between them. Here the CDR3 DNA reads TGCGCCAGCAGCTGGACTGGGGGAGGTGGGACAGATACGCAGTATTTT. This encodes CASSWTGGGGTDTQYF. Looking up the rest from reference TRBV5-1 and TRBJ2-3 gives the full variable domain: KAGVTQTPRYLIKTRGQQVTLSCSPISGHRSVSWYQQTPGQGLQFLFEYFSETQRNKGNFPGRFSGRQFSNSRSEMNVSTLELGDSALYLCASSWTGGGGTDTQYFGPGTRLTVL.